The T cell receptor beta chain under discussion was sequenced for a study of PD-1 blockade in classical Hodgkin lymphoma. Autologous stem cell transplantation was followed by relapse in every patient, and brentuximab vedotin exposure varied. Libraries were prepared by immunoSEQ multiplex PCR; TCRdb keeps only in-frame clonotypes and omits some of them. The sample shows about 84,000 clones, about nine tenths of them seen only once. Germline V gene lookup returns CDR1 SGHRS and CDR2 YFSETQ. Germline trimming cut 3 bases from V and 5 bases from J; bases unmatched to any gene: 7. This CDR3 contains 14 residues.

Sequences were derived from peripheral blood mononuclear cells (PBMCs), sampled at baseline. The J gene is TRBJ2-7, the V gene TRBV5-1; 8 nucleotides match TRBD1. The sequence derives from a human donor with classical Hodgkin lymphoma. The DNA of the CDR3 is TGCGCCAGCAGCTCCAGACAGGGGCCCCACGAGCAGTACTTC. Its translation is CASSSRQGPHEQYF.